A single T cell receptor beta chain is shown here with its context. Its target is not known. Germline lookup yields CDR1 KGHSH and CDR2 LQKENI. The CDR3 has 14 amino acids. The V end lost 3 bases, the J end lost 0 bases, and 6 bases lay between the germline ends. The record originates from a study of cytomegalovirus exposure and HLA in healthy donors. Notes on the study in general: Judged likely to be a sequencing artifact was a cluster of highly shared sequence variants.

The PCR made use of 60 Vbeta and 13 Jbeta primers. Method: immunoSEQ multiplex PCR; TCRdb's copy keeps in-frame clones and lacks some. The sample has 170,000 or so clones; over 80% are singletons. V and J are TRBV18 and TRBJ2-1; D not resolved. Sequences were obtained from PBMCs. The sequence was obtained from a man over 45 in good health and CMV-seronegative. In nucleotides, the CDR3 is TGTGCCAGCTCACCCCAGAACTCCTACAATGAGCAGTTCTTC. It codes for CASSPQNSYNEQFF.